This paragraph reports one T cell receptor (beta chain). Assay: immunoSEQ multiplex PCR; the TCRdb copy retains only in-frame clones and omits some. The top ten clones hold roughly 2.1% of a sample with tens of thousands of clones, approximately 93% of them seen once. Per the germline V gene, CDR1 is KGHSY and CDR2 is FQNENV. With 3 bases removed from V and 3 bases from J, the gap between germline ends came to 3 bases. The CDR3 covers 11 residues. This sample is part of a study of cytomegalovirus exposure and HLA in healthy donors. The donors were in the roughly 130-subject validation cohort, distinct from the roughly 700-subject first cohort.

The chain uses TRBV16 and TRBJ2-7, with unresolved D. The clonotype comes from a woman in her late teens or twenties in good health and CMV-seronegative. Sample: PBMCs. The CDR3 coding sequence is TGTGCCAGCAGCCACCACTACGAGCAGTACTTC. Translated, it gives CASSHHYEQYF.